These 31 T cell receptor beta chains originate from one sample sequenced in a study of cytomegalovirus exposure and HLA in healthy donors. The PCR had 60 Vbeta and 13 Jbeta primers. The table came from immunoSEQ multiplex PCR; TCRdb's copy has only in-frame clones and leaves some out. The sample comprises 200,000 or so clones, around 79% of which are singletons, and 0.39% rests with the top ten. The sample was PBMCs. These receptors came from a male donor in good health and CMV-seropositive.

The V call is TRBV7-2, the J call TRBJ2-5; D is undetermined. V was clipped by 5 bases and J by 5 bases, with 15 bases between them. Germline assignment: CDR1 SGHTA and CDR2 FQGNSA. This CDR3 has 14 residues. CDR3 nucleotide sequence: TGTGCCAGCAGCCCGAGGAATCGTGAGGAGACCCAGTACTTC. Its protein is CASSPRNREETQYF.

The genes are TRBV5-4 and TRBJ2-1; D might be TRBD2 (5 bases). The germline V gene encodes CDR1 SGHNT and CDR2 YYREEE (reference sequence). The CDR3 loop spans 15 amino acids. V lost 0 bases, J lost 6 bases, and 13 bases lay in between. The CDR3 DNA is TGTGCCAGCAGCTTGGCCCGGGAAAGGAGCAATGAGCAGTTCTTC. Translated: CASSLARERSNEQFF. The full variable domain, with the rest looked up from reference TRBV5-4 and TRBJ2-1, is ETGVTQSPTHLIKTRGQQVTLRCSSQSGHNTVSWYQQALGQGPQFIFQYYREEENGRGNFPPRFSGLQFPNYSSELNVNALELDDSALYLCASSLARERSNEQFFGPGTRLTVL.

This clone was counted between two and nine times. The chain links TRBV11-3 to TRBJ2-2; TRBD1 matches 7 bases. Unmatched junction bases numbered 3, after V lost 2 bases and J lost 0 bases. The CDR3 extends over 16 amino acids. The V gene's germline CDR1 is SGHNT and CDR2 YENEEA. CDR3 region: CASSLMRGPNTGELFF. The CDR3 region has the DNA TGTGCCAGCAGCTTAATGAGGGGGCCGAACACCGGGGAGCTGTTTTTT.

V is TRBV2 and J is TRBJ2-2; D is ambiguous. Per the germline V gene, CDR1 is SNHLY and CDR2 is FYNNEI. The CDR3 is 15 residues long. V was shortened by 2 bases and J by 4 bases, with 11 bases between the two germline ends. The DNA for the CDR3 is TGTGCCAGCAGTGAAACCCCCCGCAGCACCGGGGAGCTGTTTTTT. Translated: CASSETPRSTGELFF.

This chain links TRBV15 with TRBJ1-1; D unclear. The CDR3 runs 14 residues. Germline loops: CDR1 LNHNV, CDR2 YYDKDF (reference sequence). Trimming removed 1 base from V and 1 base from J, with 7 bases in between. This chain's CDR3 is CATSRGSRNTEAFF. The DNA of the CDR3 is TGTGCCACCAGCAGAGGTTCCCGGAACACTGAAGCTTTCTTT.

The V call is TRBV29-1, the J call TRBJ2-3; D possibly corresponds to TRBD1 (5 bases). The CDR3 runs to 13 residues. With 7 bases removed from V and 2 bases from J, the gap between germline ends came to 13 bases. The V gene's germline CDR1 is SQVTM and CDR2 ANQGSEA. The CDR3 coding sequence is TGCAGCGAACAGGCCGGTCCCACAGATACGCAGTATTTT. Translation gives CSEQAGPTDTQYF.

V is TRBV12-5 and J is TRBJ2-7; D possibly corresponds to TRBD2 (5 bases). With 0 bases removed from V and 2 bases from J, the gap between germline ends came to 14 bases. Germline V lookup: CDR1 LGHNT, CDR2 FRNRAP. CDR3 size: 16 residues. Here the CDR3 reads CASGLVQGSVTYEQYF. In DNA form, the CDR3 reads TGTGCTAGTGGTTTGGTACAAGGGAGCGTAACCTACGAGCAGTACTTC.

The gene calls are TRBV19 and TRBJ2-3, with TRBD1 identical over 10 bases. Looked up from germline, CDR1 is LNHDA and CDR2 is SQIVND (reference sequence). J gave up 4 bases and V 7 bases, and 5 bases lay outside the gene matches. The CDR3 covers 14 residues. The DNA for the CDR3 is TGTGCCAGTACCCATGACAGGGGGCCAGATACGCAGTATTTT. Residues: CASTHDRGPDTQYF.

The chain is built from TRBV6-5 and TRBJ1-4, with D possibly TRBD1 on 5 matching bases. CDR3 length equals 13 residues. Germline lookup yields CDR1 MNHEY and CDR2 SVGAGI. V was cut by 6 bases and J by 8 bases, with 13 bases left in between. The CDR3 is CASRFGQGEKLFF. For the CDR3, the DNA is TGTGCCAGCAGGTTCGGCCAGGGCGAAAAACTGTTTTTT.

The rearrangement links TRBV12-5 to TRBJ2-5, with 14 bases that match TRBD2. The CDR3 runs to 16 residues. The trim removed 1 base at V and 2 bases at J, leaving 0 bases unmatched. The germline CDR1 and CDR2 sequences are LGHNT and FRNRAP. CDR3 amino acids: CASGLGLAGGQETQYF. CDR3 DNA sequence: TGTGCTAGTGGTTTGGGACTAGCGGGGGGGCAAGAGACCCAGTACTTC.

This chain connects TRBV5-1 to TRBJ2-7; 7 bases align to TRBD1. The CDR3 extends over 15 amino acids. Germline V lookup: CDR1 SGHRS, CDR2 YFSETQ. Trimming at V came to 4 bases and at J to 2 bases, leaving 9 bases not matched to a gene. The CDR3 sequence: CASSPEWDSTYEQYF. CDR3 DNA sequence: TGCGCCAGCAGCCCCGAATGGGACAGCACCTACGAGCAGTACTTC.

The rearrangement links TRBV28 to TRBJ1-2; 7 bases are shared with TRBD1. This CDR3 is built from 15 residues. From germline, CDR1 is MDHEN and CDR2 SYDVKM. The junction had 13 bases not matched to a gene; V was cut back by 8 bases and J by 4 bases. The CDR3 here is CASRTPRQGTYGYTF. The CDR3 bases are TGTGCCAGCCGGACTCCGCGACAGGGAACCTATGGCTACACCTTC.

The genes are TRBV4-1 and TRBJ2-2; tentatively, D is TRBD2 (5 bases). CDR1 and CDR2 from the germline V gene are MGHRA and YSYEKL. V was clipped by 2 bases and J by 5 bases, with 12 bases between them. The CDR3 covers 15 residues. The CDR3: CASSQILRTTGELFF. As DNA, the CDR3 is TGCGCCAGCAGCCAAATACTACGGACTACCGGGGAGCTGTTTTTT.

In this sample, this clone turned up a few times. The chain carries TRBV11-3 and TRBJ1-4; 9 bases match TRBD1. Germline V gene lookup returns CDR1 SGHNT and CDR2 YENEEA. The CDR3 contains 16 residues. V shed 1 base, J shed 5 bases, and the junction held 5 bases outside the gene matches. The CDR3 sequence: CASSLGAGTGNEKLFF. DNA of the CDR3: TGTGCCAGCAGCTTAGGTGCCGGGACAGGGAATGAAAAACTGTTTTTT.

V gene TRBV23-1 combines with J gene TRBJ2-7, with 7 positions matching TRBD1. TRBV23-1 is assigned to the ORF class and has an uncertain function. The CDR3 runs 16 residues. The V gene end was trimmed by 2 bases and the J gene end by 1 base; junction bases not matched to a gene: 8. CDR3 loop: CASSQRGQSKSYEQYF. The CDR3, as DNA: TGCGCCAGCAGTCAAAGGGGACAGTCCAAATCCTACGAGCAGTACTTC.

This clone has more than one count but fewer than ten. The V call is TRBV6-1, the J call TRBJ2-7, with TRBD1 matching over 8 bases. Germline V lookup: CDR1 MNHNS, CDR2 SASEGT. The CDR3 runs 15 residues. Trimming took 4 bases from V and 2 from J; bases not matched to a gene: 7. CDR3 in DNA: TGTGCCAGCAGTGGAGACGACAGGGGCCCCTACGAGCAGTACTTC. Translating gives CASSGDDRGPYEQYF.

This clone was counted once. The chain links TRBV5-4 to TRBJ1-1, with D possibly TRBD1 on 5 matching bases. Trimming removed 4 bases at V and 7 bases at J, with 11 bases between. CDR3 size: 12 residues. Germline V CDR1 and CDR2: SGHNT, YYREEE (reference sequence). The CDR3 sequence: CASSPGTLEAFF. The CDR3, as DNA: TGTGCCAGCAGCCCAGGGACTCTTGAAGCTTTCTTT. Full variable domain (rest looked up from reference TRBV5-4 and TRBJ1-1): ETGVTQSPTHLIKTRGQQVTLRCSSQSGHNTVSWYQQALGQGPQFIFQYYREEENGRGNFPPRFSGLQFPNYSSELNVNALELDDSALYLCASSPGTLEAFFGQGTRLTVV.

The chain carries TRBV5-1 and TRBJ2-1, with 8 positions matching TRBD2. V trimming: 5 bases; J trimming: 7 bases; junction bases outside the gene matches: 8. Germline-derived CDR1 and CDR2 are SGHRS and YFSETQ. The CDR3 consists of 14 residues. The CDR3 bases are TGCGCCAGCAGGTTAAGCGGGAGTCTAAATGAGCAGTTCTTC. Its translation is CASRLSGSLNEQFF.

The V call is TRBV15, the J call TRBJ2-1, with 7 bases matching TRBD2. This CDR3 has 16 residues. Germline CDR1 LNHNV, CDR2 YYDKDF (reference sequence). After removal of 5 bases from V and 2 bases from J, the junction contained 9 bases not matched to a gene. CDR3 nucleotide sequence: TGTGCCACCAGCCCGTCTAGCGGAAAAACCTACAATGAGCAGTTCTTC. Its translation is CATSPSSGKTYNEQFF.

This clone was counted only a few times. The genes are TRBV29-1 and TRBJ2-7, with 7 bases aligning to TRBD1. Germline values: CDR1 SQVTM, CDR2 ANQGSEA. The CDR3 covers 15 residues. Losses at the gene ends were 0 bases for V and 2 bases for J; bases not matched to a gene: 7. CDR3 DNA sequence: TGCAGCGTTGAAGAAAGGGACAGTGAGGCCTACGAGCAGTACTTC. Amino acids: CSVEERDSEAYEQYF.

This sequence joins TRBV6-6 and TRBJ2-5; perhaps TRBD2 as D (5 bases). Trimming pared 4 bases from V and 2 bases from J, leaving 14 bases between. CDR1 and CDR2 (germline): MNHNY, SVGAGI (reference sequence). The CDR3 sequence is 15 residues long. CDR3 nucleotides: TGTGCCAGCAGTTTTGACCTCCGCGGGCAAGAGACCCAGTACTTC. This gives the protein CASSFDLRGQETQYF.

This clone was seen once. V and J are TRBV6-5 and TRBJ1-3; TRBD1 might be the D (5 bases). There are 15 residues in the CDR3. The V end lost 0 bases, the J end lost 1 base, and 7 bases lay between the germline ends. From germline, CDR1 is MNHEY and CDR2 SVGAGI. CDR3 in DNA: TGTGCCAGCAGTTACTCGCAGGGATCTGGAAACACCATATATTTT. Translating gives CASSYSQGSGNTIYF.

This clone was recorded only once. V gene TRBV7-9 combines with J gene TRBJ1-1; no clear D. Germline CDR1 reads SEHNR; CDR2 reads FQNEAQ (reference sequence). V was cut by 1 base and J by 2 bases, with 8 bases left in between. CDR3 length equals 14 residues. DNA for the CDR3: TGTGCCAGCAGCTTAGGAAACTCAAACACTGAAGCTTTCTTT. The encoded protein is CASSLGNSNTEAFF.

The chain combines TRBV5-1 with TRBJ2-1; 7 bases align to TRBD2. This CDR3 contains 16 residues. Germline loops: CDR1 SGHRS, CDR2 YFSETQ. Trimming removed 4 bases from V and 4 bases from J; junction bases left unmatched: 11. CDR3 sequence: CASSSRGRGEYNEQFF. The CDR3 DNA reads TGCGCCAGCAGCAGCCGGGGTCGGGGGGAATACAATGAGCAGTTCTTC.

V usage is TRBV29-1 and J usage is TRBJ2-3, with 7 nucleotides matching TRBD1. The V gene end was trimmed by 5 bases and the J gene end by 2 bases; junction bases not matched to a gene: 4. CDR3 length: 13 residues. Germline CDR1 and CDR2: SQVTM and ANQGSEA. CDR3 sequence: CSVTGQYTDTQYF. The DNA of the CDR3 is TGCAGCGTTACGGGACAGTACACAGATACGCAGTATTTT.

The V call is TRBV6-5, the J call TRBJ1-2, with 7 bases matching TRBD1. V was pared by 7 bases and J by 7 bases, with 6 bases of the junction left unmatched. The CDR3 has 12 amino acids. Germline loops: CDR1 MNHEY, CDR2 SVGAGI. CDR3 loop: CASTRDSTGYTF. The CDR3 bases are TGTGCCAGCACCCGGGACAGTACTGGCTACACCTTC.

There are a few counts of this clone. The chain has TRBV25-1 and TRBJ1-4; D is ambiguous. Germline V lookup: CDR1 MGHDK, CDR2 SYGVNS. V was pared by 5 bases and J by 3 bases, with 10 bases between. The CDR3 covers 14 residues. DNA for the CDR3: TGTGCCAGCAGTCCCCGGGAATCTAATGAAAAACTGTTTTTT. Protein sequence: CASSPRESNEKLFF.

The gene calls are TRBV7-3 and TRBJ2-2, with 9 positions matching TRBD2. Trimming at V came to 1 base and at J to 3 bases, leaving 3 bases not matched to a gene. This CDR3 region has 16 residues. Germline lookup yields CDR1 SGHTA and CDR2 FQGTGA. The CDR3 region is CASSLRAGGDTGELFF. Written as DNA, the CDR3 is TGTGCCAGCAGCTTAAGGGCGGGAGGGGACACCGGGGAGCTGTTTTTT.

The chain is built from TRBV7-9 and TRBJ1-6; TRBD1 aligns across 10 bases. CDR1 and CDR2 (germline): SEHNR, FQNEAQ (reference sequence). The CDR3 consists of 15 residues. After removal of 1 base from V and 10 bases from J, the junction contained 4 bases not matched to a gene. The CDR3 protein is CASSLGTGGRSPLHF. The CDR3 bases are TGTGCCAGCAGCTTAGGGACAGGGGGTAGATCACCCCTCCACTTT.

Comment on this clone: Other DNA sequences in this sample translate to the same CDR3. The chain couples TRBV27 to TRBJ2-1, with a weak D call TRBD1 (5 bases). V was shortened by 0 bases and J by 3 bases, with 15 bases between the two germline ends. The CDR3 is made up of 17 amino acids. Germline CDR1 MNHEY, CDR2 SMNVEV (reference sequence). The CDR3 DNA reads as TGTGCCAGCAGTTTATCAGGTCTGGGGCTGAACTACAATGAGCAGTTCTTC. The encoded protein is CASSLSGLGLNYNEQFF.

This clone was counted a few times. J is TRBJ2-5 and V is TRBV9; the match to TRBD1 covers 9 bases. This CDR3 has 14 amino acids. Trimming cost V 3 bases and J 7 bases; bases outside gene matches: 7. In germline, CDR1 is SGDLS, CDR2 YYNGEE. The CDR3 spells CASSEGQGLGTQYF. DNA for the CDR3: TGTGCCAGCAGCGAGGGACAGGGTCTAGGGACCCAGTACTTC.